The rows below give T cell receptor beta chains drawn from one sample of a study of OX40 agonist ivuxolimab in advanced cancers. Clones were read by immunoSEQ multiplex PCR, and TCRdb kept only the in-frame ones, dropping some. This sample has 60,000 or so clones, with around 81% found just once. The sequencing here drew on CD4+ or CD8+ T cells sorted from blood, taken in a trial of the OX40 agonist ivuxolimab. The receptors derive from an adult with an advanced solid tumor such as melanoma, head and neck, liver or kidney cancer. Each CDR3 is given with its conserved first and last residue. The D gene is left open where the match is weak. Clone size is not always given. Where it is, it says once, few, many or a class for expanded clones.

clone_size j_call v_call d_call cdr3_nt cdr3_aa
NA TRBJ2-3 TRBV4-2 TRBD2 TGTGCCAGCAGCCAAGGGAGACTAGCCCCAGATACGCAGTATTTT CASSQGRLAPDTQYF
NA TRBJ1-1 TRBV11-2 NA TGTGCCAGCAGAACAGTTCTCAACACTGAAGCTTTCTTT CASRTVLNTEAFF
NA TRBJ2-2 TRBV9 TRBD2 TGTGCCAGCAGACTAGCGGCGAACACCGGGGAGCTGTTTTTT CASRLAANTGELFF
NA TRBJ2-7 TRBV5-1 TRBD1 TGCGCCAGCAGCTTGGACGGACAGGGAAACGAGCAGTACTTC CASSLDGQGNEQYF
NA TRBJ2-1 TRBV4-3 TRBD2 TGCGCCAGCAGCCATTCCTTAGCGGGAGGGCCAGAGTTCTTC CASSHSLAGGPEFF
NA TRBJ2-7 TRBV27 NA TGTGCCAGCAGTTTAACATACGAGCAGTACTTC CASSLTYEQYF
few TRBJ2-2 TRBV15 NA TGTGCCACCAGCAAAGCGGGTCCCGCTGCACACGGCGGGGAGCTGTTTTTT CATSKAGPAAHGGELFF
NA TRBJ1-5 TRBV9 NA TGTGCCAGCAGCGAACGGGACGACAATCAGCCCCAGCATTTT CASSERDDNQPQHF
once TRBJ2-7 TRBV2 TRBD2 TGTGCCAGCAGTTACCTAGCGGGAGTGTACGTGCAGTACTTC CASSYLAGVYVQYF
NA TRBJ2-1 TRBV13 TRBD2 TGTGCCAGCAGCGGGACTAGCGGCCCCTACAATGAGCAGTTCTTC CASSGTSGPYNEQFF
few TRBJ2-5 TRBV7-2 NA TGTGCCAGCAGTCAACAAGAGACCCAGTACTTC CASSQQETQYF
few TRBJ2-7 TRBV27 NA TGTGCCAGCTGTCCTCGAGGTTGGGGCGAGCAGTACTTC CASCPRGWGEQYF
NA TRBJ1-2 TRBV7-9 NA TGTGCCAGCAGCTTAGGGGCAGGGGCGGACTATGGCTACACCTTC CASSLGAGADYGYTF
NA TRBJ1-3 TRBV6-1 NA TGTGCCAGCAGTGTGGGGAACTCTGGAAACACCATATATTTT CASSVGNSGNTIYF
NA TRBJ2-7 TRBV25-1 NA TGTGCCAGCAGTGGACTTGAACGCCGCTTCTACGAGCAGTACTTC CASSGLERRFYEQYF
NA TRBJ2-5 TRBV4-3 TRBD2 TGCGCCAGCAGCCAAGACATAGCGGGAGAGACCCAGTACTTC CASSQDIAGETQYF
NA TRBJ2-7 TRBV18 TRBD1 TGTGCCAGCTCACCGTGGACAGGGGGGAACGAGCAGTACTTC CASSPWTGGNEQYF
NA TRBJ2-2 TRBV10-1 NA TGCGCCACCCGGGACGGCTCGAACACCGGGGAGCTGTTTTTT CATRDGSNTGELFF
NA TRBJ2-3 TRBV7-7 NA TGTGCTAGCAGCCCGTGGGGGGCGGTGAGCACAGATACGCAGTATTTT CASSPWGAVSTDTQYF
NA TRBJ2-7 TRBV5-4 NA TGTGCCAGCAGCTTGTGGGAACTGAGCTCCTACGAGCAGTACTTC CASSLWELSSYEQYF
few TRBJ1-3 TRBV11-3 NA TGTGCCAGCAGCTTTCTTGGAGACACCATATATTTT CASSFLGDTIYF
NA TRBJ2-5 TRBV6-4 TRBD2 TGTGCCAGCAACACCGGGACTAGTTTGGTGGAGACCCAGTACTTC CASNTGTSLVETQYF
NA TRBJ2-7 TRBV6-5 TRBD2 TGTGCCAGCAGTTTGACTAGCGGTATGAGAACCTACGAGCAGTACTTC CASSLTSGMRTYEQYF
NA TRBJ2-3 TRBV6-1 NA TGTGCCAGCAGTGACCCACAGAATAGCGGAATCGGGCGTGAAGATACGCAGTATTTT CASSDPQNSGIGREDTQYF
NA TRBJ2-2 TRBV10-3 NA TGTGCCATCAGTGTAGGGGGGGAGCTGTTTTTT CAISVGGELFF
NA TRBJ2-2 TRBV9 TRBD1 TGTGCCAGCAGCCCTTGGACAGGCGCGGCCGGGGAGCTGTTTTTT CASSPWTGAAGELFF
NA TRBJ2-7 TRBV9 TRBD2 TGTGCCAGCAGCGAGGGGACTTCGACTAGCGGGAGCTCCTACGAGCAGTACTTC CASSEGTSTSGSSYEQYF